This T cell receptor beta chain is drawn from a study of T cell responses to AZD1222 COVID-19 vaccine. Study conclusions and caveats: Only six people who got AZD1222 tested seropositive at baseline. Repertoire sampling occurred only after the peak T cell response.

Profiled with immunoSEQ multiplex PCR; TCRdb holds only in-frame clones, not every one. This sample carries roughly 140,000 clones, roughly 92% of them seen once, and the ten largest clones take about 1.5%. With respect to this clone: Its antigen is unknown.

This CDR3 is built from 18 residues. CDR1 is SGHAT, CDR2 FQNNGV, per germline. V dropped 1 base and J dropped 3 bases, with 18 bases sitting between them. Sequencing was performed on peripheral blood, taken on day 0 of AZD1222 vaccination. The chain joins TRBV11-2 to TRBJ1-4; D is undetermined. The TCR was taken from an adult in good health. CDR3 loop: CASSLAYGRAEANEKLFF. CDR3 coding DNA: TGTGCCAGCAGCTTAGCTTACGGTCGGGCAGAAGCTAATGAAAAACTGTTTTTT.